These 32 T cell receptor beta chains share one sample of origin, sequenced in a study of blood T cell repertoires in COVID-19. Some clones are missing from TCRdb's copy, which holds only in-frame ones; the method was immunoSEQ multiplex PCR. The data contain about 370,000 clones, around 90% of them seen just once; the ten biggest clones take up less than 3.5%. The sequencing sample was made of peripheral blood. The receptors come from a woman aged 30 to 39 with COVID-19, enrolled during active disease.

This sequence joins TRBV7-2 and TRBJ2-1, with 10 bases matching TRBD2. J lost 7 bases, V lost 0 bases, and 9 bases had no gene match. CDR3 size: 17 residues. CDR1 is SGHTA and CDR2 is FQGNSA in the germline V gene. CDR3 sequence reads: CASSLAAPLAGENEQFF. The DNA of the CDR3 is TGTGCCAGCAGCTTAGCTGCTCCGCTAGCGGGGGAGAATGAGCAGTTCTTC.

The chain combines TRBV6-2 or TRBV6-3 with TRBJ2-5; D might be TRBD2 (7 bases). The ends were cut back, 5 bases at V and 5 bases at J, with 21 bases in the middle. Germline V lookup: CDR1 MNHEY, CDR2 SVGEGT. The CDR3 runs 16 residues. As DNA, the CDR3 is TGTGCCAGCAGTCAATTTCGAGGGGGGGCGGGTGAGACCCAGTACTTC. This codes for CASSQFRGGAGETQYF.

This chain uses TRBV3-1 (or the pseudogene TRBV3-2) with TRBJ1-2, with 7 bases that match TRBD1. CDR3 size: 14 residues. From germline, CDR1 is LGHDT and CDR2 YNNKEL (reference sequence). V trimming: 1 base; J trimming: 3 bases; junction bases outside the gene matches: 2. The CDR3 sequence: CASSQVTGDYGYTF. The CDR3 DNA reads TGTGCCAGCAGCCAAGTTACAGGGGACTATGGCTACACCTTC.

The chain's CDR3 is CAWSLPEAGFGEKLFF. CDR3 nucleotide sequence: TGTGCCTGGAGCCTTCCGGAGGCGGGCTTTGGCGAAAAACTGTTTTTT. The chain couples TRBV30 to TRBJ1-4; D remains unclear. Germline CDR1 reads GTSNPN; CDR2 reads SVGIG (reference sequence). The CDR3 loop spans 16 amino acids. The V gene lost 3 bases and the J gene lost 8 bases, with 22 bases spanning the gap. The entire variable domain, with the rest obtained from reference TRBV30 and TRBJ1-4, is as follows: SQTIHQWPATLVQPVGSPLSLECTVEGTSNPNLYWYRQAAGRGLQLLFYSVGIGQISSEVPQNLSASRPQDRQFILSSKKLLLSDSGFYLCAWSLPEAGFGEKLFFGSGTQLSVL.

The chain uses TRBV4-2 and TRBJ2-2; D is unresolved. V was cut by 0 bases and J by 6 bases, with 17 bases left in between. The CDR3 is 17 amino acids. The V gene's germline CDR1 is LGHNA and CDR2 YNFKEQ. The CDR3 loop is CASSQDLTALNAGELFF. In DNA, the CDR3 is TGTGCCAGCAGCCAAGATCTGACTGCTCTCAATGCCGGGGAGCTGTTTTTT.

The chain uses TRBV7-2 and TRBJ2-7; 7 nucleotides align to TRBD1. Germline lookup yields CDR1 SGHTA and CDR2 FQGNSA. This CDR3 has 15 residues. V shed 5 bases, J shed 2 bases, and the junction held 9 bases outside the gene matches. DNA of the CDR3: TGTGCCAGCAGCACAACCGGGACAGACGCCTACGAGCAGTACTTC. Its protein is CASSTTGTDAYEQYF.

The V gene is TRBV4-1, the J gene TRBJ1-3; tentatively, D is TRBD1 (6 bases). V lost 1 base and J lost 0, with 13 bases in between. Per germline, CDR1 MGHRA and CDR2 YSYEKL. This CDR3 region has 17 residues. The CDR3 coding sequence is TGCGCCAGCAGCCAAGGGCCCGGACAGAGCTCTGGAAACACCATATATTTT. Translating it yields CASSQGPGQSSGNTIYF.

This chain connects TRBV2 to TRBJ2-7, with 7 bases aligning to TRBD2. The J segment lost 3 bases and the V segment lost 0 bases, leaving 5 bases of the junction unmatched. Germline values: CDR1 SNHLY, CDR2 FYNNEI. The CDR3 sequence is 15 residues long. In DNA, the CDR3 is TGTGCCAGCAGTGAAGCCCCCCGGGGGGTCTACGAGCAGTACGTC. It is translated as CASSEAPRGVYEQYV.

In regard to this clone: One end of the junction is discordant with germline, which a read error may explain. The chain employs TRBV14 and TRBJ2-5; weak D call: TRBD1 (5 bases). The germline gives CDR1 SGHDN, CDR2 FVKESK. CDR3 length: 16 residues. The CDR3 spells CASSQDFTGRAEIQYF. DNA of the CDR3: TGTGCCAGCAGCCAAGATTTTACGGGCAGGGCCGAGATCCAGTACTTC.

The gene calls are TRBV5-1 and TRBJ2-2; D remains ambiguous. CDR3 size: 18 residues. Germline values: CDR1 SGHRS, CDR2 YFSETQ. Trimming cost V 0 bases and J 5 bases, with 20 bases left between them. This chain's CDR3 is CASSLGDAEARWTGELFF. As DNA, the CDR3 is TGCGCCAGCAGCTTGGGAGATGCCGAGGCGAGGTGGACCGGGGAGCTGTTTTTT.

The chain combines TRBV7-2 with TRBJ2-3; D call uncertain. V gave up 3 bases and J gave up 4 bases, with 5 bases separating them. The CDR3 is 12 residues long. CDR1 SGHTA and CDR2 FQGNSA come from the germline V gene. The CDR3 sequence is CASSFLADTQYF. The CDR3 coding sequence is TGTGCCAGCAGCTTTTTAGCAGATACGCAGTATTTT.

The CDR3 nucleotides are TGTGCCAGTAGGTCACAGGGCGACACCGGGGAGCTGTTTTTT. Amino acids: CASRSQGDTGELFF. The chain uses TRBV19 and TRBJ2-2; the D gene is possibly TRBD1 (6 bases). V was pared by 6 bases and J by 3 bases, with 11 bases between. Per the germline V gene, CDR1 is LNHDA and CDR2 is SQIVND (reference sequence). The CDR3 runs to 14 residues.

The rearrangement uses TRBV10-3 and TRBJ1-4; D ambiguous. Per the germline V gene, CDR1 is ENHRY and CDR2 is SYGVKD. This CDR3 comprises 14 residues. V lost 0 bases, J lost 8 bases, and 10 bases lay in between. The CDR3 protein is CAISESGRREKLFF. For the CDR3, the DNA is TGTGCCATCAGTGAGTCAGGGAGGAGGGAAAAACTGTTTTTT.

The CDR3 coding sequence is TGTGCCAGCAGTCCCGGGGCGGGGTTCGAGCAGTACTTC. Protein product: CASSPGAGFEQYF. J is TRBJ2-7 and V is TRBV27, with D possibly matching TRBD2 (6 bases). Per the germline V gene, CDR1 is MNHEY and CDR2 is SMNVEV (reference sequence). V was trimmed by 5 bases and J by 6 bases, leaving 14 bases between them. This CDR3 region has 13 residues.

This clone was detected only a few times. The V call is TRBV6-5, the J call TRBJ2-2; TRBD1 might be the D (5 bases). CDR1 is MNHEY, CDR2 SVGAGI, per germline. Trimming cost V 8 bases and J 5 bases, with 15 bases left between them. The CDR3 has 14 amino acids. Here the CDR3 DNA reads TGTGCCAGCCAACGCAAAGGGGAAACCGGGGAGCTGTTTTTT. It specifies CASQRKGETGELFF.

This clone has a single count. This chain joins TRBV24-1 and TRBJ2-4; TRBD1 aligns across 9 bases. The germline CDR1 and CDR2 sequences are KGHDR and SFDVKD. The junction had 4 bases not matched to a gene; V was cut back by 2 bases and J by 3 bases. This CDR3 region has 16 residues. DNA of the CDR3: TGTGCCACCAGTGATTCCGGACAGGGGAGCAAAAACATTCAGTACTTC. Translated: CATSDSGQGSKNIQYF.

The rearrangement joins TRBV30 to TRBJ1-2, with a weak D call TRBD1 (5 bases). The CDR3 runs to 14 residues. CDR1 GTSNPN and CDR2 SVGIG come from the germline V gene (reference sequence). Trimming cost V 2 bases and J 4 bases, with 14 bases left between them. Written as DNA, the CDR3 is TGTGCCTGGAGTATTCCGGGGGAAAGCTATGGCTACACCTTC. This sequence encodes CAWSIPGESYGYTF.

The rearrangement uses TRBV18 and TRBJ1-5, with a weak D call TRBD1 (5 bases). The germline V gene encodes CDR1 KGHSH and CDR2 LQKENI. Trimming shortened V by 5 bases and J by 3 bases, and 11 bases separated the two germline ends. The length of the CDR3 is 14 residues. CDR3 region: CASSSQGNNQPQHF. The CDR3 coding sequence is TGTGCCAGCTCATCCCAGGGTAACAATCAGCCCCAGCATTTT.

Concerning this clone itself: The junction shows a germline mismatch at one end, possibly a read error. This chain uses TRBV5-6 with TRBJ2-1; 8 nucleotides match TRBD2. The CDR3 length is 12 residues. Germline CDR1 and CDR2: SGHDT and YYEEEE. CDR3 sequence (DNA): TGTGCCAGCAGCGGCCTTAGCGGGGTCCTGCTCTTC. This encodes CASSGLSGVLLF.

V and J are TRBV4-3 and TRBJ1-2; a possible D gene is TRBD1 (6 bases). Between the trimmed V and J ends, which lost 2 bases and 7 bases, there was a span of 14 bases. CDR1 and CDR2 (germline): LGHNA, YSLEER. There are 14 residues in the CDR3. The CDR3 coding sequence is TGCGCCAGCAGCCAATTCAGGGGAGCTGGTGGCTACACCTTC. It translates to CASSQFRGAGGYTF.

The chain carries TRBV5-5 and TRBJ1-2; 7 bases align to TRBD1. Germline V gene lookup returns CDR1 SGHKS and CDR2 YYEKEE (reference sequence). V dropped 4 bases and J dropped 0; count of bases not matched to a gene: 12. This CDR3 spans 17 amino acids. The CDR3 bases are TGTGCCAGCAGCCCTAATTGGGACAGCTCAACTAACTATGGCTACACCTTC. This translates into CASSPNWDSSTNYGYTF.

The chain links TRBV10-3 to TRBJ2-6, with D possibly being TRBD1 (6 bases). Germline V gene sequence: CDR1 ENHRY, CDR2 SYGVKD. This CDR3 region has 15 residues. The V and J ends lost 7 bases and 1 base respectively, with 11 bases between them. For the CDR3, the DNA is TGTGCCATCACCGAACAGGGTTCTGGGGCCAACGTCCTGACTTTC. Protein product: CAITEQGSGANVLTF.

The chain has TRBV7-9 and TRBJ1-6, with 9 positions matching TRBD1. CDR1 SEHNR and CDR2 FQNEAQ come from the germline V gene (reference sequence). V gave up 3 bases and J gave up 1 base; unmatched junction bases: 4. This CDR3 is built from 17 residues. The CDR3 DNA is TGTGCCAGCAGCTTCTCACAGGGGGCGTCCTATAATTCACCCCTCCACTTT. Translation gives CASSFSQGASYNSPLHF.

The chain has TRBV10-3 and TRBJ2-7; 7 nucleotides line up with TRBD1. The CDR3 is 13 amino acids. V trimming: 0 bases; J trimming: 7 bases; junction bases outside the gene matches: 3. CDR1 is ENHRY and CDR2 is SYGVKD in the germline V gene. The CDR3 DNA reads TGTGCCATCAGTGAGTCGACAGGGAGTGAGCAGTACTTC. Amino acid sequence: CAISESTGSEQYF.

The V gene is TRBV5-1, the J gene TRBJ1-2; a weak D match, TRBD1 (6 bases). This CDR3 comprises 15 residues. CDR1 and CDR2 (germline): SGHRS, YFSETQ. Deletions cut 4 bases from V and 1 base from J, with 14 bases between. The CDR3 protein is CASSPALQGNYGYTF. CDR3 nucleotides: TGCGCCAGCAGCCCCGCGCTACAGGGTAACTATGGCTACACCTTC.

This chain joins TRBV19 and TRBJ2-1; 8 bases map to TRBD2. The CDR3 has 18 amino acids. Germline V gene lookup returns CDR1 LNHDA and CDR2 SQIVND (reference sequence). The V and J ends lost 1 base and 0 bases, in that order; junction bases with no gene match: 8. As DNA, the CDR3 is TGTGCCAGTAGTATAGGGGTCAAGAGCGGGAGCTCCTACAATGAGCAGTTCTTC. This translates into CASSIGVKSGSSYNEQFF. The variable domain in full, completed from reference TRBV19 and TRBJ2-1, reads DGGITQSPKYLFRKEGQNVTLSCEQNLNHDAMYWYRQDPGQGLRLIYYSQIVNDFQKGDIAEGYSVSREKKESFPLTVTSAQKNPTAFYLCASSIGVKSGSSYNEQFFGPGTRLTVL.

This clone was seen once. The chain couples TRBV27 to TRBJ2-1, with TRBD1 as a possible D gene (6 bases). With 6 bases removed from V and 5 bases from J, the gap between germline ends came to 20 bases. Germline V gives CDR1 MNHEY, CDR2 SMNVEV (reference sequence). The CDR3 runs to 16 residues. The CDR3 DNA reads TGTGCCAGCAGGACTATACAGGGAAGTAGGAACAATGAGCAGTTCTTC. It encodes CASRTIQGSRNNEQFF.

This sequence joins TRBV4-1 and TRBJ1-2; 8 positions agree with TRBD1. The germline V gene has CDR1 MGHRA and CDR2 YSYEKL. This CDR3 spans 14 amino acids. The V segment lost 8 bases and the J segment 4 bases; nucleotides outside the gene matches: 9. The CDR3 coding sequence is TGCGCCAGCGCTTTGACAGGGGTGGGCTATGGCTACACCTTC. Protein product: CASALTGVGYGYTF.

The gene calls are TRBV7-2 and TRBJ1-2; 8 bases align to TRBD1. Germline CDR1 and CDR2: SGHTA and FQGNSA. V was clipped by 4 bases and J by 7 bases; unmatched bases: 14. The CDR3 has 16 residues. The CDR3 sequence is CASSSLKAQGASGYTF. In nucleotides, the CDR3 is TGTGCCAGCAGCTCTCTTAAGGCTCAGGGGGCGAGTGGCTACACCTTC.

The chain uses TRBV6-5 and TRBJ2-1; possible D gene TRBD2, 6 bases. The ends were cut back, 9 bases at V and 5 bases at J, with 20 bases in the middle. Germline V gene data show CDR1 as MNHEY and CDR2 as SVGAGI. CDR3 length: 15 residues. The CDR3: CARSHGRERNNEQFF. The CDR3 DNA sequence: TGTGCCAGATCGCACGGGCGGGAAAGAAACAATGAGCAGTTCTTC.

The chain combines TRBV27 with TRBJ2-7, with TRBD1 matching 8 bases. With 1 base clipped from V and 3 bases from J, the junction kept 2 bases outside the gene matches. Germline CDR1 and CDR2: MNHEY and SMNVEV (reference sequence). The CDR3 sequence is 14 residues long. The CDR3 protein is CASSLYRGDYEQYF. The CDR3 DNA follows: TGTGCCAGCAGTTTATACAGGGGGGACTACGAGCAGTACTTC.

The V call is TRBV19, the J call TRBJ2-3; 10 bases fit TRBD1. Trimming removed 3 bases from V and 12 bases from J; junction bases left unmatched: 3. The CDR3 has 12 amino acids. CDR1 is LNHDA and CDR2 is SQIVND in the germline V gene (reference sequence). CDR3 sequence: CASSMRDRGQYF. CDR3 nucleotide sequence: TGTGCCAGTAGTATGAGGGACAGGGGACAGTATTTT.